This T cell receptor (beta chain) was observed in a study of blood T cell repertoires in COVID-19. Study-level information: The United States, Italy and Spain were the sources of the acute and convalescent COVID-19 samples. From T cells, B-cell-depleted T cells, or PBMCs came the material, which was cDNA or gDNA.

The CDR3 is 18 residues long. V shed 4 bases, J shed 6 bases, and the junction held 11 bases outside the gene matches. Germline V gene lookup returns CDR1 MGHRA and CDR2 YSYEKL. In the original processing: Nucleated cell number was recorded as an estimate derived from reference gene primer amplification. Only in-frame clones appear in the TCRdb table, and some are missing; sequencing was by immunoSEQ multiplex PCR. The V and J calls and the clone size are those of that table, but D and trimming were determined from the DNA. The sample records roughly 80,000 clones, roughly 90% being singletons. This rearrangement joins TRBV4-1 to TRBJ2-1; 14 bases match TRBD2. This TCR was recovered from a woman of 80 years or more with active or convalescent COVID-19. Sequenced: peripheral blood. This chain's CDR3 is CASSRTTSGGAEGNEQFF. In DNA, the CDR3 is TGCGCCAGCAGCCGAACGACTAGCGGGGGGGCCGAGGGCAATGAGCAGTTCTTC.